This T cell receptor beta chain is from a study of regulatory T cells in long-lasting Graves disease. The authors built TCR beta libraries using iRepertoire HTBI primers and Arm-PCR of CDR3 regions. MiXCR, applied by TCRdb to the multiplex PCR reads, yields one record per CDR3 protein. The sample has 550,000 to 700,000 distinct CDR3 sequences; around 16% are singletons. Germline CDR1 reads MDHEN; CDR2 reads SYDVKM. After removal of 6 bases from V and 7 bases from J, the junction contained 29 bases not matched to a gene. The CDR3 runs 22 residues. This clonotype was counted many times. Time point described: newly diagnosed GD, antithyroid drugs for less than 3 months. RNA extracted from PBMCs served as the sequencing template. Another study also made use of these data, one on T cells in Graves' hyperthyroidism and ophthalmopathy. That work states: Every diagnosis used clinical symptoms, serum thyroxine and TRAb, thyroid ultrasound and orbital computed tomography.

The clonotype comes from a man aged 18 to 30 with Graves disease. This specimen was peripheral blood mononuclear cells (PBMCs), taken at new diagnosis, from a patient treated with antithyroid drugs. V and J are TRBV28 and TRBJ2-1; 11 nucleotides agree with TRBD2. The DNA of the CDR3 is TGTGCCAGCAGGACTGAGTGGAGTAGCGGGAGGGCCAAGGGACACGGTCGTAATGAGCAGTTCTTC. It yields the protein CASRTEWSSGRAKGHGRNEQFF.